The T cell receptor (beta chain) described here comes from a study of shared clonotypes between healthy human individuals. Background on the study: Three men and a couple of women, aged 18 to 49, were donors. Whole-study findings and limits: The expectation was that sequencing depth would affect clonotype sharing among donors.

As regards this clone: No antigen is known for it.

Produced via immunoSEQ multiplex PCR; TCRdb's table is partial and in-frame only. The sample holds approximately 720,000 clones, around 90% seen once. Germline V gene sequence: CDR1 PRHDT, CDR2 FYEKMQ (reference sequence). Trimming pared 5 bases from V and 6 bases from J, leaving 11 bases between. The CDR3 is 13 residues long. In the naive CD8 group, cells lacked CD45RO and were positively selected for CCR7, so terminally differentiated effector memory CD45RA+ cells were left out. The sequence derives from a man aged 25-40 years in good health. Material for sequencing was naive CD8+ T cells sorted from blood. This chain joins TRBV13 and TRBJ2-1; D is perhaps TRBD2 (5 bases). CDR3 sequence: CASSNEEGNEQFF. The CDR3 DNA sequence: TGTGCCAGCAGCAATGAAGAGGGCAATGAGCAGTTCTTC.